Listed below are T cell receptor beta chains from one sample, sequenced in a study of T cell responses to AZD1222 COVID-19 vaccine. Assay used: immunoSEQ multiplex PCR; TCRdb lists only in-frame clones, some missing. The data contain 160,000 or so clones, about 90% of them singletons. The specimen was peripheral blood, collected 28 days after the second dose of the MenACWY control vaccine. These receptor sequences come from an adult who received the MenACWY meningococcal vaccine as a control. Both conserved end residues are part of each CDR3. The D gene is left open where the match is weak. Expanded clones get a size class; other rows say once, few or many, or leave the size out.

-,TRBD1,TRBV19,TRBJ2-5,TGTGCCAGTAGTATGAGCCGGGACAGGGACGGAGAGACCCAGTACTTC,CASSMSRDRDGETQYF
-,-,TRBV7-2,TRBJ1-2,TGTGCCAGCAGCTTAGGTGGAGGGAACTATGGCTACACCTTC,CASSLGGGNYGYTF
-,-,TRBV9,TRBJ1-6,TGTGCCAGCAGCGGCCCCCCGGGACTCAATAATTCACCCCTCCACTTT,CASSGPPGLNNSPLHF
-,-,TRBV28,TRBJ1-1,TGTGCCGGATCGGACTCTTGGGGCACTGAAGCTTTCTTT,CAGSDSWGTEAFF
-,TRBD1,TRBV6-5,TRBJ1-4,TGTGCCAGCAGTTCCCGGGACAGAGAAAAACTGTTTTTT,CASSSRDREKLFF
-,TRBD1,TRBV24-1,TRBJ2-2,TGTGCCACCAGTGATTCCGCGAGACAGGGGCGGAGCACCGGGGAGCTGTTTTTT,CATSDSARQGRSTGELFF
few,TRBD2,TRBV28,TRBJ2-7,TGTGCCAGCAGTTACGGGAGGGTTGGCGAGCAGTACTTC,CASSYGRVGEQYF
-,-,TRBV30,TRBJ1-2,TGTGCCTGCCCTGGACCCTATGGCTACACCTTC,CACPGPYGYTF
-,TRBD1,TRBV19,TRBJ1-2,TGTGCCAGTAGTATAGATTATACCGGGACAGGGGATAACTATGGCTACACCTTC,CASSIDYTGTGDNYGYTF
-,-,TRBV21-1,TRBJ2-7,TGTGCCAGCAGCACCCGACAGGGAGGATGCGAGCAGTACTTC,CASSTRQGGCEQYF
-,-,TRBV6-5,TRBJ1-2,TGTGCCAGCAGCCGGGCCGTAGGGTCAGGCTATGGCTACACCTTC,CASSRAVGSGYGYTF
-,-,TRBV19,TRBJ1-5,TGTGCCAGTAGCCCCTCAGGGGCATGGCAGCCCCAGCATTTT,CASSPSGAWQPQHF
-,TRBD1,TRBV5-1,TRBJ2-5,TGCGCCAGCAGCGGGACAGACCAAGAGACCCAGTACTTC,CASSGTDQETQYF
-,-,TRBV19,TRBJ1-1,TGTGCCAGTAGGCCCGGGGACACTGAAGCTTTCTTT,CASRPGDTEAFF
-,-,TRBV5-1,TRBJ1-1,TGCGCCAGCAGCTCGGGACATGAAACTGAAGCTTTCTTT,CASSSGHETEAFF
-,-,TRBV6-2/TRBV6-3,TRBJ1-4,TGTGCCAGCAGCCACGGACAGAGTAATGAAAAACTGTTTTTT,CASSHGQSNEKLFF
-,-,TRBV10-2,TRBJ2-7,TGCGCCAGCAGGGGAGACTATATCAGCGAAGGGGGCGAGCAGTACTTC,CASRGDYISEGGEQYF
-,TRBD2,TRBV7-2,TRBJ2-1,TGTGCCAGCAGTGCCGTGGCGGGGACTAACAATGAGCAGTTCTTC,CASSAVAGTNNEQFF
-,-,TRBV7-8,TRBJ2-5,TGTGCCAGCATACCCGGGGCCTTGAAAGAGACCCAGTACTTC,CASIPGALKETQYF
-,-,TRBV29-1,TRBJ2-7,TGCAGCGTGGGAACTAGGGGAGGCTACGAGCAGTACTTC,CSVGTRGGYEQYF
-,-,TRBV20-1,TRBJ1-1,TGCAGTGCTAGTGGCCAGGTCCCCACTGAAGCTTTCTTT,CSASGQVPTEAFF
-,TRBD2,TRBV16,TRBJ2-3,TGTGCCAGCAGCCAATCGCTAGCGGGAGGCACAGATACGCAGTATTTT,CASSQSLAGGTDTQYF